Reported below is one T cell receptor (beta chain). The study ran its PCR with 60 Vbeta and 13 Jbeta primers. TCRdb's table, derived via immunoSEQ multiplex PCR, lists solely in-frame clones and lacks some. The sample lists around 130,000 clones, 84% occurring once. This record belongs to a study of cytomegalovirus exposure and HLA in healthy donors. The CDR3 runs to 18 residues. After removal of 1 base from V and 2 bases from J, the junction contained 13 bases not matched to a gene. Per the germline V gene, CDR1 is SGHDN and CDR2 is FVKESK. The chain employs TRBV14 and TRBJ2-7; 8 bases are a match to TRBD1. Sequenced sample: PBMCs. The TCR originated in a woman between 18 and 29 years old in good health and CMV-seropositive. The CDR3 nucleotides read TGTGCCAGCAGCCAAGTAGGGGGGACAGGCGAGGTTACCTACGAGCAGTACTTC. This translates into CASSQVGGTGEVTYEQYF.